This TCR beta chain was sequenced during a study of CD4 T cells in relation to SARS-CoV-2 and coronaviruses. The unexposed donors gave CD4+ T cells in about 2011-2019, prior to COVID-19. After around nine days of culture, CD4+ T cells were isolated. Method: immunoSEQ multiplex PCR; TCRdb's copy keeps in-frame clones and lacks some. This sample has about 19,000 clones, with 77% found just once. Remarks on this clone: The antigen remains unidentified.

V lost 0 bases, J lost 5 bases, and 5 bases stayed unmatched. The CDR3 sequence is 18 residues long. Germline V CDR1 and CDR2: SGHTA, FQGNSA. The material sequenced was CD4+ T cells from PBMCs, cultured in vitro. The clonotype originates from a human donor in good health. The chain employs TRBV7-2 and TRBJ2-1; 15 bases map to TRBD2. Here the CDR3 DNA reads TGTGCCAGCAGCTTAGCCCGGACTAGCGGGGGGGCCCACAATGAGCAGTTCTTC. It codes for CASSLARTSGGAHNEQFF.